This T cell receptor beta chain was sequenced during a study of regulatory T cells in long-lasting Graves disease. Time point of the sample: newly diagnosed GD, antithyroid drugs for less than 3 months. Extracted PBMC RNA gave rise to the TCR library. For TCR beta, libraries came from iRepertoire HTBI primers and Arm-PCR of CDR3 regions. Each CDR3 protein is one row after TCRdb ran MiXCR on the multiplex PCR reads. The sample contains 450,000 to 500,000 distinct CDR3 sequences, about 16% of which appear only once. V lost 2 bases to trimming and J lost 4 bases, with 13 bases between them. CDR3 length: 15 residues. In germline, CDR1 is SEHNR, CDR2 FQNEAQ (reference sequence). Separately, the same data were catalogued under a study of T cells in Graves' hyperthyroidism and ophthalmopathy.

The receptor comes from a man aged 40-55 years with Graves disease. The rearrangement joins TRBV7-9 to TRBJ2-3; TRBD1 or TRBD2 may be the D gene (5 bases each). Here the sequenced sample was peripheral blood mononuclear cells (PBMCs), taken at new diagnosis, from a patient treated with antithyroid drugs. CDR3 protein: CASSLWGTDSDTQYF. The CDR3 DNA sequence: TGTGCCAGCAGCTTATGGGGGACGGACTCAGATACGCAGTATTTT.